Presented here are 20 T cell receptor beta chains from one specimen sequenced in a study of shared clonotypes between healthy human individuals (dated by TCRdb to 2019 to 2021). Receptor libraries were prepared by the immunoSEQ multiplex PCR assay. TCRdb stores this immuneACCESS table with in-frame sequences only. Part of the clones is absent; in the studies checked, under half of the shortfall reflects unresolved V genes, and no reason is known for the rest. This sample gives 850,000 to 1,200,000 clones in total; around 74% of them show up just once. The top ten constitute about 1.4% of the sample. Sequencing input: memory CD4+ T cells sorted from blood. This specimen's cell subset or site label, interpreted: CD45RA-negative fraction. Source of these receptors: a man between 18 and 35 years old in good health.

The chain combines TRBV4-1 with TRBJ2-1, with unresolved D. This CDR3 region has 13 residues. The ends were cut back, 1 base at V and 8 bases at J, with 9 bases in the middle. CDR1 is MGHRA, CDR2 YSYEKL, per germline. As DNA, the CDR3 is TGCGCCAGCAGCCAAGTTACTTTTTATGAGCAGTTCTTC. Translated: CASSQVTFYEQFF.

This clone was counted once. The genes are TRBV10-2 and TRBJ2-1, with a weak D call TRBD2 (5 bases). The germline V gene has CDR1 WSHSY and CDR2 SAAADI. Between the trimmed V and J ends, which lost 4 bases and 0 bases, there was a span of 7 bases. The CDR3 runs to 14 residues. CDR3 nucleotide sequence: TGCGCCAGCAGTGCTCGGGGCTCCTACAATGAGCAGTTCTTC. This translates into CASSARGSYNEQFF.

Of note for this clone: Other DNA variants within this sample encode the same CDR3. The chain couples TRBV30 to TRBJ2-1, with TRBD2 matching 7 bases. The V and J ends lost 0 bases and 9 bases, in that order; junction bases with no gene match: 2. Germline CDR1 is GTSNPN and CDR2 is SVGIG (reference sequence). This CDR3 has 12 residues. For the CDR3, the DNA is TGTGCCTGGAGTGTGTGGGGGGGTGAGCAGTTCTTC. It is translated as CAWSVWGGEQFF.

The genes are TRBV11-2 and TRBJ2-7; D is unresolved. V was trimmed by 1 base and J by 7 bases, leaving 8 bases between them. The CDR3 has 12 amino acids. Germline V gene sequence: CDR1 SGHAT, CDR2 FQNNGV. CDR3 residues: CASSLGPLEQYF. The CDR3 bases are TGTGCCAGCAGCTTAGGACCTCTAGAGCAGTACTTC.

CDR3 amino acids: CASRKGQGMFGYTF. The CDR3 bases are TGTGCCAGCAGAAAAGGACAGGGGATGTTTGGCTACACCTTC. This chain connects TRBV6-5 to TRBJ1-2, with 9 bases fitting TRBD1. This CDR3 has 14 residues. CDR1 is MNHEY and CDR2 is SVGAGI in the germline V gene. Losses at the gene ends were 6 bases for V and 7 bases for J; bases not matched to a gene: 9.

The chain combines TRBV30 with TRBJ2-3; the D gene is possibly TRBD1 (5 bases). V shed 8 bases and J shed 10 bases, with 16 bases lying between them. Germline CDR1 GTSNPN, CDR2 SVGIG (reference sequence). CDR3 size: 11 residues. CDR3 in amino acids: CAHQQGSAQYF. In nucleotides, the CDR3 is TGTGCCCATCAGCAGGGATCGGCGCAGTATTTT.

This clone was picked up a small number of times. The V and J genes are TRBV28 and TRBJ1-6; D is possibly TRBD1 (5 bases). The CDR3 loop spans 15 amino acids. Germline loops: CDR1 MDHEN, CDR2 SYDVKM. V was clipped by 5 bases and J by 2 bases, with 10 bases between them. CDR3 DNA sequence: TGTGCCAGCAGTGGGGACCCCCCCTATAATTCACCCCTCCACTTT. Translating gives CASSGDPPYNSPLHF.

This clone was observed many times. The sample has other DNA sequences that encode this CDR3 too. The gene calls are TRBV6-6 and TRBJ1-1; D is ambiguous. Trimming stripped 6 bases from V and 1 base from J, with 3 bases between. From germline, CDR1 is MNHNY and CDR2 SVGAGI (reference sequence). The CDR3 is 11 residues long. CDR3 region: CASRENTEAFF. CDR3 DNA sequence: TGTGCCAGCAGGGAGAACACTGAAGCTTTCTTT.

The rearrangement uses TRBV7-9 and TRBJ2-3, with 11 bases fitting TRBD2. Losses at the gene ends were 2 bases for V and 2 bases for J; bases not matched to a gene: 3. Germline CDR1 and CDR2: SEHNR and FQNEAQ (reference sequence). The CDR3 contains 16 residues. CDR3 in DNA: TGTGCCAGCAGCTTAAGGGGACTAGCGGACACAGATACGCAGTATTTT. It codes for CASSLRGLADTDTQYF.

This rearrangement joins TRBV11-2 to TRBJ2-1; D may be TRBD1 or TRBD2 (5 bases each). Germline lookup yields CDR1 SGHAT and CDR2 FQNNGV. This CDR3 contains 14 residues. V lost 3 bases and J lost 8, with 14 bases in between. As DNA, the CDR3 is TGTGCCAGCAGCTTCGGGGCTCTTTTCGATGAGCAGTTCTTC. Its translation is CASSFGALFDEQFF.

This chain uses TRBV7-8 with TRBJ2-5; maybe TRBD2 (6 bases). Germline V lookup: CDR1 SGHVS, CDR2 FQNEAQ. The CDR3 runs 16 residues. V was clipped by 5 bases and J by 5 bases, with 21 bases between them. CDR3 coding DNA: TGTGCCAGCAGCCCCATCGAAACGGGGGTTCAGGAGACCCAGTACTTC. This translates into CASSPIETGVQETQYF. Variable domain in full (rest from reference TRBV7-8 and TRBJ2-5): GAGVSQSPRYKVAKRGQDVALRCDPISGHVSLFWYQQALGQGPEFLTYFQNEAQLDKSGLPSDRFFAERPEGSVSTLKIQRTQQEDSAVYLCASSPIETGVQETQYFGPGTRLLVL.

A few counts support this clone. The chain combines TRBV2 with TRBJ1-2; D not resolved. The ends were cut back, 4 bases at V and 3 bases at J, with 12 bases in the middle. The CDR3 totals 14 residues. Germline assignment: CDR1 SNHLY and CDR2 FYNNEI. In DNA, the CDR3 is TGTGCCAGCAGTGGTCAGAGGGCCGACTATGGCTACACCTTC. It codes for CASSGQRADYGYTF. The complete variable domain, with remaining parts taken from reference TRBV2 and TRBJ1-2, reads EPEVTQTPSHQVTQMGQEVILRCVPISNHLYFYWYRQILGQKVEFLVSFYNNEISEKSEIFDDQFSVERPDGSNFTLKIRSTKLEDSAMYFCASSGQRADYGYTFGSGTRLTVV.

V gene TRBV29-1 combines with J gene TRBJ2-7; 8 nucleotides agree with TRBD1. With 1 base clipped from V and 0 bases from J, the junction kept 14 bases outside the gene matches. This CDR3 spans 18 amino acids. Germline V lookup: CDR1 SQVTM, CDR2 ANQGSEA. The CDR3: CSVEGVLTGDRSSYEQYF. Here the CDR3 DNA reads TGCAGCGTTGAAGGAGTCTTGACGGGGGACAGGAGCTCCTACGAGCAGTACTTC.

The chain links TRBV30 to TRBJ1-1; 9 bases line up with TRBD1. V lost 8 bases and J lost 0; bases outside the gene matches: 4. The CDR3 is 13 residues long. The germline CDR1 and CDR2 sequences are GTSNPN and SVGIG (reference sequence). CDR3 region: CAGGQGLNTEAFF. CDR3 nucleotide sequence: TGTGCCGGGGGACAGGGTTTGAACACTGAAGCTTTCTTT.

For the CDR3, the DNA is TGTGCCAGTAGTGGGGGCAGGGGCCGCGACACCGGGGAGCTGTTTTTT. Translation gives CASSGGRGRDTGELFF. The chain joins TRBV19 to TRBJ2-2; a weak D match, TRBD1 (6 bases). CDR3 length: 16 residues. Trimming stripped 5 bases from V and 3 bases from J, with 16 bases between. The germline gives CDR1 LNHDA, CDR2 SQIVND (reference sequence).

In nucleotides, the CDR3 is TGCGCCAGCAGCTTGAGCGGGGTAGAGACCCAGTACTTC. Translated, it gives CASSLSGVETQYF. The chain carries TRBV5-1 and TRBJ2-5; TRBD2 aligns across 7 bases. J was trimmed by 4 bases and V by 1 base; bases with no gene match: 1. The CDR3 consists of 13 residues. Germline V CDR1 and CDR2: SGHRS, YFSETQ.

The chain recombines TRBV2 with TRBJ2-7; the D call may be TRBD1 or TRBD2 (5 bases each). Trimming removed 6 bases from V and 1 base from J, with 13 bases in between. The germline CDR1 and CDR2 sequences are SNHLY and FYNNEI. The CDR3 runs 14 residues. As DNA, the CDR3 is TGTGCCAGCAGGGCGAGGGGATCTTCCTACGAGCAGTACTTC. Encoded protein: CASRARGSSYEQYF.

CDR3 DNA sequence: TGTGCCAGCAGCCACCCGATCCCGTTGGGTGAGCAGTTCTTC. Translation: CASSHPIPLGEQFF. The chain carries TRBV5-4 and TRBJ2-1; D unresolved. The CDR3 consists of 14 residues. CDR1 and CDR2 from the germline V gene are SGHNT and YYREEE (reference sequence). Trimming took off 4 bases at V and 9 bases at J, with 17 bases between the two ends.

The rearrangement uses TRBV19 and TRBJ2-5; possible D gene TRBD2, 5 bases. Germline assignment: CDR1 LNHDA and CDR2 SQIVND (reference sequence). The CDR3 extends over 14 amino acids. V was clipped by 3 bases and J by 2 bases, with 10 bases between them. The chain's CDR3 is CASSIGLTQETQYF. The CDR3 DNA sequence: TGTGCCAGTAGTATTGGACTTACACAAGAGACCCAGTACTTC.

The V and J genes are TRBV9 and TRBJ1-2, with TRBD1 matching 8 bases. The CDR3 runs to 14 residues. The germline V gene has CDR1 SGDLS and CDR2 YYNGEE. V trimming: 3 bases; J trimming: 2 bases; junction bases outside the gene matches: 3. CDR3 nucleotide sequence: TGTGCCAGCAGCGCCAGGGACAGGAACTATGGCTACACCTTC. This translates into CASSARDRNYGYTF.